The 21 T cell receptor beta chains below come from one sample, sequenced in a study of regulatory T cells in long-lasting Graves disease. Both iRepertoire HTBI primers and Arm-PCR of CDR3 regions were used to build the TCR beta libraries. TCRdb analysed the multiplex PCR reads with MiXCR anew, one entry per CDR3 protein. This sample has 400,000 to 500,000 distinct CDR3 sequences, with 16% found just once. The time point is: newly diagnosed GD, antithyroid drugs for less than 3 months. Construction of the TCR library relied on RNA isolated from PBMCs. Another study also made use of these data, one on T cells in Graves' hyperthyroidism and ophthalmopathy.

The sample in question was peripheral blood mononuclear cells (PBMCs), obtained at new diagnosis, from a patient treated with antithyroid drugs. These receptors were obtained from a woman younger than 45 with Graves disease.

This clonotype showed up many times. The rearrangement uses TRBV2 and TRBJ2-1; D remains unclear. V was trimmed by 4 bases and J by 0 bases, leaving 19 bases between them. Germline CDR1 and CDR2: SNHLY and FYNNEI. The CDR3 sequence is 18 residues long. The CDR3 is CASSGDVFGGSSYNEQFF. The CDR3 DNA follows: TGTGCCAGCAGTGGGGATGTTTTCGGCGGCTCCTCCTACAATGAGCAGTTCTTC.

The genes are TRBV4-1 and TRBJ2-7; 11 nucleotides agree with TRBD2. Germline lookup yields CDR1 MGHRA and CDR2 YSYEKL. With 0 bases clipped from V and 5 bases from J, the junction kept 6 bases outside the gene matches. The CDR3 is made up of 16 amino acids. The chain's CDR3 is CASSQEIAGGPNEQYF. The CDR3 nucleotides are TGCGCCAGCAGCCAAGAGATAGCGGGAGGGCCCAACGAGCAGTACTTC.

This rearrangement joins TRBV7-2 to TRBJ1-2; D uncertain. With 0 bases removed from V and 6 bases from J, the gap between germline ends came to 11 bases. CDR1 is SGHTA, CDR2 FQGNSA, per germline. The CDR3 extends over 14 amino acids. As DNA, the CDR3 is TGTGCCAGCAGCTTAGCAGCGAATGGGGATGGCTACACCTTC. This codes for CASSLAANGDGYTF.

The J gene is TRBJ2-2, the V gene TRBV29-1; 12 bases match TRBD2. The V gene end was trimmed by 4 bases and the J gene end by 4 bases; junction bases not matched to a gene: 7. Germline values: CDR1 SQVTM, CDR2 ANQGSEA. This CDR3 region has 16 residues. The CDR3 protein is CSVGPSLAGGTGELFF. DNA of the CDR3: TGCAGCGTTGGGCCCTCACTAGCGGGAGGCACCGGGGAGCTGTTTTTT.

Ten or more counts support this clonotype. CDR3 in DNA: TGTGCCAGCAGTTTTTCCGCGGGGTACAATGAGCAGTTCTTC. Its translation is CASSFSAGYNEQFF. V gene TRBV28 combines with J gene TRBJ2-1; D is possibly TRBD2 (6 bases). Trimming cost V 3 bases and J 4 bases, with 10 bases left between them. Germline assignment: CDR1 MDHEN and CDR2 SYDVKM. The CDR3 totals 14 residues. Full variable domain (missing parts from reference TRBV28 and TRBJ2-1): DVKVTQSSRYLVKRTGEKVFLECVQDMDHENMFWYRQDPGLGLRLIYFSYDVKMKEKGDIPEGYSVSREKKERFSLILESASTNQTSMYLCASSFSAGYNEQFFGPGTRLTVL.

This clonotype has at least ten counts. The J gene is TRBJ2-3, the V gene TRBV3-1; D uncertain. The CDR3 has 15 amino acids. Germline V gene lookup returns CDR1 LGHDT and CDR2 YNNKEL (reference sequence). V was trimmed by 4 bases and J by 0 bases, leaving 11 bases between them. CDR3 protein: CASSPTPTSTDTQYF. CDR3 nucleotides: TGTGCCAGCAGCCCGACTCCCACTAGCACAGATACGCAGTATTTT.

As regards this clonotype: Mismatch with germline at one junction end may stem from a read error. V and J are TRBV28 and TRBJ2-1, with a tentative D call TRBD2 (5 bases). The CDR3 extends over 17 amino acids. Germline V gene lookup returns CDR1 MDHEN and CDR2 SYDVKM. CDR3: CASSWSSWERFYSEQFF. CDR3 in DNA: TGTGCCAGCAGTTGGTCCTCCTGGGAGCGCTTTTACAGTGAGCAGTTCTTC.

A note on this clonotype: The junction departs from the called germline gene at one end, perhaps through a read error. The chain joins TRBV6-9 to TRBJ2-7; a possible D gene is TRBD2 (6 bases). The CDR3 has 15 residues. Germline V gene sequence: CDR1 MNHGY, CDR2 SVAAGI. The CDR3 protein is CASSYTGRHSFEQYF. The CDR3 DNA follows: TGTGCCAGCAGTTACACGGGGAGGCACTCCTTCGAGCAGTACTTC.

This chain uses TRBV6-2 or TRBV6-3 with TRBJ1-5; a weak D match, TRBD1 (5 bases). The CDR3 sequence is 15 residues long. Between the trimmed V and J ends, which lost 2 bases and 6 bases, there was a span of 14 bases. The germline V gene has CDR1 MNHEY and CDR2 SVGEGT. CDR3 DNA sequence: TGTGCCAGCAGTTACGGTTTAGGGGTGGGTCAGCCCCAGCATTTT. This translates into CASSYGLGVGQPQHF.

This clonotype was recorded at least ten times. The chain has TRBV7-9 and TRBJ2-7, with D possibly TRBD1 on 6 matching bases. This CDR3 has 15 residues. In germline, CDR1 is SEHNR, CDR2 FQNEAQ (reference sequence). Trimming pared 3 bases from V and 3 bases from J, leaving 15 bases between. The CDR3 here is CASSFRDTRGYEQYF. In DNA form, the CDR3 reads TGTGCCAGCAGCTTTAGGGACACCCGGGGCTACGAGCAGTACTTC.

This clonotype has ten or more counts. The chain carries TRBV29-1 and TRBJ2-7; D might be TRBD1 or TRBD2, each matching 5 bases. The V end was cut by 0 bases, the J end by 0 bases, with 15 bases between. The CDR3 runs to 16 residues. Germline CDR1 reads SQVTM; CDR2 reads ANQGSEA. The DNA for the CDR3 is TGCAGCGTTGAAGATGGGGGAGAAAAAAGCTCCTACGAGCAGTACTTC. The encoded protein is CSVEDGGEKSSYEQYF.

This sequence joins TRBV9 and TRBJ2-1, with TRBD1 matching over 8 bases. The CDR3 length is 17 residues. The V segment lost 7 bases and the J segment 9 bases; nucleotides outside the gene matches: 21. Germline CDR1 and CDR2: SGDLS and YYNGEE. The CDR3, as DNA: TGTGCCAGCGGCCACAGACCGACAGGGGTGATTCTGGGTGAGCAGTTCTTC. It specifies CASGHRPTGVILGEQFF.

This clonotype appeared a few times. The gene calls are TRBV10-2 and TRBJ2-7; D perhaps matches TRBD1 (6 bases). The CDR3 length is 11 residues. The V end was cut by 8 bases, the J end by 4 bases, with 9 bases between. Germline V gene lookup returns CDR1 WSHSY and CDR2 SAAADI. The CDR3 DNA follows: TGCGCCAGCCGGGACATTTACGAGCAGTACTTC. This encodes CASRDIYEQYF.

This clonotype was observed many times. The chain combines TRBV18 with TRBJ2-7; TRBD1 agrees at 10 bases. The CDR3 is 15 amino acids. Germline V gene sequence: CDR1 KGHSH, CDR2 LQKENI. V lost 0 bases to trimming and J lost 9 bases; unmatched junction nucleotides: 8. The CDR3, as DNA: TGTGCCAGCTCACCACCCGGGACAGGGGTAGGTCGGCAGTACTTC. Translating gives CASSPPGTGVGRQYF.

This clonotype was counted once. A read error may produce the germline difference seen at one junction end. The chain carries TRBV10-1 and TRBJ2-6, with D perhaps assigned TRBD1 or TRBD2 (6 bases each). The CDR3 totals 15 residues. In germline, CDR1 is WNHNN, CDR2 SYGVQD (reference sequence). For the CDR3, the DNA is TGCGCCAGCAGTTCAGGGGACTCTAGGGCCAACGTCCTGACTTTC. Translated: CASSSGDSRANVLTF.

This clonotype was seen ten or more times. The chain employs TRBV18 and TRBJ2-7, with 7 bases that match TRBD2. The CDR3 has 15 residues. Germline CDR1 reads KGHSH; CDR2 reads LQKENI. V gave up 3 bases and J gave up 5 bases; unmatched junction bases: 10. CDR3 sequence (DNA): TGTGCCAGCTCACCGTTGGGGCGGGAGTCGGACGAGCAGTACTTC. It specifies CASSPLGRESDEQYF. Looking up the rest from reference TRBV18 and TRBJ2-7 gives the full variable domain: NAGVMQNPRHLVRRRGQEARLRCSPMKGHSHVYWYRQLPEEGLKFMVYLQKENIIDESGMPKERFSAEFPKEGPSILRIQQVVRGDSAAYFCASSPLGRESDEQYFGPGTRLTVT.

This clonotype was found many times. The chain is built from TRBV13 and TRBJ2-7; D remains ambiguous. Germline CDR1 PRHDT, CDR2 FYEKMQ (reference sequence). The V gene lost 2 bases and the J gene lost 5 bases, with 7 bases spanning the gap. CDR3 length equals 12 residues. CDR3 coding DNA: TGTGCCAGCAGCTTATTTCGAAACGAGCAGTACTTC. This encodes CASSLFRNEQYF.

This clonotype was counted ten times or more. V is TRBV10-3 and J is TRBJ2-1; the D is unclear. V dropped 2 bases and J dropped 0 bases, with 8 bases sitting between them. CDR1 is ENHRY, CDR2 SYGVKD, per germline. The CDR3 has 15 amino acids. CDR3 loop: CAISERDHSYNEQFF. Here the CDR3 DNA reads TGTGCCATCAGTGAGAGAGATCACTCCTACAATGAGCAGTTCTTC.

The V call is TRBV30, the J call TRBJ2-3; D is uncertain. V gave up 4 bases and J gave up 0 bases, with 14 bases separating them. The CDR3 loop spans 15 amino acids. Germline values: CDR1 GTSNPN, CDR2 SVGIG (reference sequence). CDR3 DNA sequence: TGTGCCTGGACCCACGGCTGGGCTAGCACAGATACGCAGTATTTT. Translating it yields CAWTHGWASTDTQYF. The complete variable domain, with remaining parts taken from reference TRBV30 and TRBJ2-3, reads SQTIHQWPATLVQPVGSPLSLECTVEGTSNPNLYWYRQAAGRGLQLLFYSVGIGQISSEVPQNLSASRPQDRQFILSSKKLLLSDSGFYLCAWTHGWASTDTQYFGPGTRLTVL.

The V and J genes are TRBV24-1 and TRBJ2-2; tentative D call: TRBD2 (5 bases). Trimming cost V 7 bases and J 1 base, with 15 bases left between them. Germline V gene lookup returns CDR1 KGHDR and CDR2 SFDVKD. The CDR3 covers 16 residues. Written as DNA, the CDR3 is TGTGCCACCAGAGCGGCAGGAACACGGAACACCGGGGAGCTGTTTTTT. This codes for CATRAAGTRNTGELFF.

The table lists this clonotype with many counts. The chain has TRBV6-2 or TRBV6-3 and TRBJ2-1; no firm D call. Trimming stripped 3 bases from V and 16 bases from J, with 16 bases between. The germline CDR1 and CDR2 sequences are MNHEY and SVGEGT. This CDR3 comprises 12 residues. The CDR3 spells CASSYRNRGRFF. In DNA, the CDR3 is TGTGCCAGCAGTTATAGAAATCGAGGACGATTCTTC.